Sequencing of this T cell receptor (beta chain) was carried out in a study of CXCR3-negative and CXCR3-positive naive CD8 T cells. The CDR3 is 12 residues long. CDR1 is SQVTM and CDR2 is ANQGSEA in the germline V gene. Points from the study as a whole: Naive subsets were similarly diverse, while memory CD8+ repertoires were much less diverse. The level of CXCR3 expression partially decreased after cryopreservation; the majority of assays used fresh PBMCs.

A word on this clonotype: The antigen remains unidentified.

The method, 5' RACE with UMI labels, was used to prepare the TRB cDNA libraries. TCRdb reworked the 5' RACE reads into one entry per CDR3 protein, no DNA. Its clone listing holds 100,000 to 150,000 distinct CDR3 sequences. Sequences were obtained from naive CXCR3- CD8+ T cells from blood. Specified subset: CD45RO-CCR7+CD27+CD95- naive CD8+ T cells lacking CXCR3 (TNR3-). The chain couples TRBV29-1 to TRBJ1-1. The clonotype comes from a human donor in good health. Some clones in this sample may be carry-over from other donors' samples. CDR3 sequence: CSVILTNTEAFF.